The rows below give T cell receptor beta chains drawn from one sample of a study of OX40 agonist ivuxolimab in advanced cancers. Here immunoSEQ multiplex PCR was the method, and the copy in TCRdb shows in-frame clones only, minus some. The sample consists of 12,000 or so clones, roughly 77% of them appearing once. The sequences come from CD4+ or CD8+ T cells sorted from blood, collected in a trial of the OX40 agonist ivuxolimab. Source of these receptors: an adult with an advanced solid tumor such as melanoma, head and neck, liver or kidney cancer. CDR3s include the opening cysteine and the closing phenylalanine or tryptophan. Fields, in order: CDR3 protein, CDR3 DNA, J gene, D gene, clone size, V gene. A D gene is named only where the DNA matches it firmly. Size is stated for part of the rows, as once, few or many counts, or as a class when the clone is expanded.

CDR3 protein: CASSFGSSYEQYF
CDR3 DNA: TGTGCCAGCAGCTTCGGCAGCTCCTACGAGCAGTACTTC
J gene: TRBJ2-7
D gene: .
clone size: .
V gene: TRBV5-5

CDR3 protein: CASSLGVSDRGLRNYGYTF
CDR3 DNA: TGTGCCAGCAGCTTGGGGGTTTCGGACAGGGGGCTTAGGAACTATGGCTACACCTTC
J gene: TRBJ1-2
D gene: TRBD1
clone size: once
V gene: TRBV11-2

CDR3 protein: CASSLVPGSYPYEQYF
CDR3 DNA: TGCGCCAGCAGCTTGGTTCCCGGGTCCTACCCCTACGAGCAGTACTTC
J gene: TRBJ2-7
D gene: .
clone size: once
V gene: TRBV5-1

CDR3 protein: CASSRGGTDTQYF
CDR3 DNA: TGCGCCAGCAGCCGCGGGGGCACAGATACGCAGTATTTT
J gene: TRBJ2-3
D gene: .
clone size: .
V gene: TRBV4-1

CDR3 protein: CASTEIQATNEKLFF
CDR3 DNA: TGTGCCAGCACCGAGATCCAAGCAACTAATGAAAAACTGTTTTTT
J gene: TRBJ1-4
D gene: .
clone size: .
V gene: TRBV2

CDR3 protein: CASDRGLGELFF
CDR3 DNA: TGTGCCAGTGATCGGGGGCTCGGGGAGCTGTTTTTT
J gene: TRBJ2-2
D gene: .
clone size: few
V gene: TRBV25-1

CDR3 protein: CASSLGGPRNEQFF
CDR3 DNA: TGCGCCAGCAGCTTGGGAGGGCCCAGGAATGAGCAGTTCTTC
J gene: TRBJ2-1
D gene: .
clone size: .
V gene: TRBV5-1

CDR3 protein: CASSVTGTGFFEGGYTF
CDR3 DNA: TGTGCCAGCAGTGTAACCGGGACAGGGTTTTTTGAGGGTGGCTACACCTTC
J gene: TRBJ1-2
D gene: TRBD1
clone size: .
V gene: TRBV6-1

CDR3 protein: CASSFRGGEAFF
CDR3 DNA: TGTGCCAGCAGCTTCCGGGGCGGTGAAGCTTTCTTT
J gene: TRBJ1-1
D gene: .
clone size: once
V gene: TRBV7-6

CDR3 protein: CSVHPGGLITEAFF
CDR3 DNA: TGCAGCGTCCACCCGGGGGGGTTGATAACTGAAGCTTTCTTT
J gene: TRBJ1-1
D gene: .
clone size: .
V gene: TRBV29-1

CDR3 protein: CASSSLGDLNYGYTF
CDR3 DNA: TGTGCCAGCAGTTCCCTCGGCGATCTTAACTATGGCTACACCTTC
J gene: TRBJ1-2
D gene: .
clone size: .
V gene: TRBV6-5

CDR3 protein: CASSETQAGWADTQYF
CDR3 DNA: TGCGCCAGCAGTGAGACTCAAGCAGGGTGGGCAGATACGCAGTATTTT
J gene: TRBJ2-3
D gene: .
clone size: .
V gene: TRBV10-2

CDR3 protein: CSVNPLEVPDTQYF
CDR3 DNA: TGCAGCGTTAACCCCCTCGAAGTCCCAGATACGCAGTATTTT
J gene: TRBJ2-3
D gene: .
clone size: once
V gene: TRBV29-1

CDR3 protein: CASSFSLAGATNEQFF
CDR3 DNA: TGTGCCAGCAGTTTTTCCCTAGCGGGGGCCACCAATGAGCAGTTCTTC
J gene: TRBJ2-1
D gene: TRBD2
clone size: .
V gene: TRBV6-6

CDR3 protein: CASSYRGGQANTEAFF
CDR3 DNA: TGTGCCAGCAGTTACCGCGGTGGACAGGCGAACACTGAAGCTTTCTTT
J gene: TRBJ1-1
D gene: TRBD1
clone size: .
V gene: TRBV6-5

CDR3 protein: CASSEGRGGLDEKLFF
CDR3 DNA: TGTGCCAGCAGTGAAGGAAGGGGAGGGTTGGATGAAAAACTGTTTTTT
J gene: TRBJ1-4
D gene: .
clone size: .
V gene: TRBV6-1

CDR3 protein: CSVEGRGQTIRETQYF
CDR3 DNA: TGCAGCGTTGAAGGCAGGGGACAGACCATTCGGGAGACCCAGTACTTC
J gene: TRBJ2-5
D gene: TRBD1
clone size: .
V gene: TRBV29-1

CDR3 protein: CATLSSYNEQFF
CDR3 DNA: TGTGCCACCCTGAGCTCCTACAATGAGCAGTTCTTC
J gene: TRBJ2-1
D gene: .
clone size: .
V gene: TRBV6-5

CDR3 protein: CASSPIGQPGNGVLFF
CDR3 DNA: TGCGCCAGCAGCCCTATAGGACAGCCTGGAAACGGCGTACTGTTTTTT
J gene: TRBJ1-4
D gene: .
clone size: .
V gene: TRBV4-1

CDR3 protein: CATHAVGAGDEQFF
CDR3 DNA: TGTGCCACCCACGCGGTCGGGGCCGGCGATGAGCAGTTCTTC
J gene: TRBJ2-1
D gene: .
clone size: .
V gene: TRBV27

CDR3 protein: CSVTTGMNQPQHF
CDR3 DNA: TGCAGCGTTACGACAGGGATGAATCAGCCCCAGCATTTT
J gene: TRBJ1-5
D gene: TRBD1
clone size: once
V gene: TRBV29-1

CDR3 protein: CASSVEVYTEAFF
CDR3 DNA: TGTGCCAGCAGCGTAGAGGTGTACACTGAAGCTTTCTTT
J gene: TRBJ1-1
D gene: .
clone size: .
V gene: TRBV9

CDR3 protein: CASSQVLAGYEQYF
CDR3 DNA: TGTGCCAGCAGCCAAGTACTAGCGGGCTACGAGCAGTACTTC
J gene: TRBJ2-7
D gene: TRBD2
clone size: once
V gene: TRBV14

CDR3 protein: CASSLGGGLLGYTF
CDR3 DNA: TGTGCCAGCAGCTTAGGAGGGGGCCTATTAGGCTACACCTTC
J gene: TRBJ1-2
D gene: TRBD1
clone size: .
V gene: TRBV11-1

CDR3 protein: CASSYASSYEQYF
CDR3 DNA: TGTGCCAGCAGCTACGCCAGCTCCTACGAGCAGTACTTC
J gene: TRBJ2-7
D gene: .
clone size: .
V gene: TRBV5-8

CDR3 protein: CASSLERTGHTEAFF
CDR3 DNA: TGTGCCAGCAGCTTAGAGAGGACAGGGCACACTGAAGCTTTCTTT
J gene: TRBJ1-1
D gene: TRBD1
clone size: .
V gene: TRBV7-9

CDR3 protein: CASSYNRDTTDTQYF
CDR3 DNA: TGTGCCAGCAGTTACAACAGGGATACCACAGATACGCAGTATTTT
J gene: TRBJ2-3
D gene: .
clone size: .
V gene: TRBV6-6

CDR3 protein: CASSLSGELSGANVLTF
CDR3 DNA: TGTGCCAGCAGTTTATCAGGGGAACTCTCTGGGGCCAACGTCCTGACTTTC
J gene: TRBJ2-6
D gene: .
clone size: .
V gene: TRBV27

CDR3 protein: CASSSILHEQYF
CDR3 DNA: TGTGCCAGCAGCTCCATCCTCCACGAGCAGTACTTC
J gene: TRBJ2-7
D gene: .
clone size: .
V gene: TRBV11-3

CDR3 protein: CASSQETSGGYEQYF
CDR3 DNA: TGTGCCAGCAGCCAAGAGACTAGCGGGGGATACGAGCAGTACTTC
J gene: TRBJ2-7
D gene: TRBD2
clone size: .
V gene: TRBV4-2

CDR3 protein: CASSLEAGGNQPQHF
CDR3 DNA: TGCGCCAGCAGCTTGGAGGCAGGGGGCAATCAGCCCCAGCATTTT
J gene: TRBJ1-5
D gene: .
clone size: .
V gene: TRBV5-1

CDR3 protein: CASSSSGGAGTDTQYF
CDR3 DNA: TGTGCCAGCAGCTCTAGCGGGGGGGCCGGCACAGATACGCAGTATTTT
J gene: TRBJ2-3
D gene: TRBD2
clone size: .
V gene: TRBV9

CDR3 protein: CASSQTGPTYNEQFF
CDR3 DNA: TGCGCCAGCAGCCAGACGGGACCCACCTACAATGAGCAGTTCTTC
J gene: TRBJ2-1
D gene: .
clone size: .
V gene: TRBV4-1

CDR3 protein: CASSQGQSSNYGYTF
CDR3 DNA: TGCGCCAGCAGCCAAGGTCAGAGCTCTAACTATGGCTACACCTTC
J gene: TRBJ1-2
D gene: .
clone size: .
V gene: TRBV4-1

CDR3 protein: CASSPSGQQPDTQYF
CDR3 DNA: TGCGCCAGCAGCCCATCAGGACAGCAACCAGATACGCAGTATTTT
J gene: TRBJ2-3
D gene: .
clone size: .
V gene: TRBV4-1

CDR3 protein: CASSFSNEQFF
CDR3 DNA: TGCGCCAGCAGCTTTAGTAATGAGCAGTTCTTC
J gene: TRBJ2-1
D gene: .
clone size: .
V gene: TRBV5-1

CDR3 protein: CASSFWGGRAFF
CDR3 DNA: TGTGCCAGCAGTTTTTGGGGGGGAAGGGCTTTCTTT
J gene: TRBJ1-1
D gene: .
clone size: .
V gene: TRBV27

CDR3 protein: CATIGVDRGQGSTEAFF
CDR3 DNA: TGTGCCACCATTGGCGTTGACAGGGGGCAGGGGAGCACTGAAGCTTTCTTT
J gene: TRBJ1-1
D gene: TRBD1
clone size: .
V gene: TRBV10-3

CDR3 protein: CASSQGSRDTQYF
CDR3 DNA: TGTGCCAGCAGCCAAGGAAGTAGGGATACGCAGTATTTT
J gene: TRBJ2-3
D gene: .
clone size: .
V gene: TRBV4-2

CDR3 protein: CASSHSLGGYEQYF
CDR3 DNA: TGCGCCAGCAGCCACTCACTGGGGGGCTACGAGCAGTACTTC
J gene: TRBJ2-7
D gene: .
clone size: .
V gene: TRBV4-1

CDR3 protein: CASTPYRGTKSAPAF
CDR3 DNA: TGTGCCAGCACACCTTACAGGGGGACAAAGTCAGCCCCAGCATTT
J gene: TRBJ1-5
D gene: TRBD1
clone size: .
V gene: TRBV6-4

CDR3 protein: CASSLQGVGETQYF
CDR3 DNA: TGTGCCAGCAGCTTACAGGGCGTGGGGGAGACCCAGTACTTC
J gene: TRBJ2-5
D gene: .
clone size: .
V gene: TRBV11-2

CDR3 protein: CASSLGGQEDTGELFF
CDR3 DNA: TGTGCCAGCAGCTTAGGAGGGCAGGAGGACACCGGGGAGCTGTTTTTT
J gene: TRBJ2-2
D gene: .
clone size: .
V gene: TRBV7-8

CDR3 protein: CASSLVDNTEAFF
CDR3 DNA: TGCGCCAGCAGCTTGGTGGATAACACTGAAGCTTTCTTT
J gene: TRBJ1-1
D gene: .
clone size: .
V gene: TRBV5-1

CDR3 protein: CARSVDRLFSGNTIYF
CDR3 DNA: TGTGCCAGAAGCGTGGACAGACTATTCTCTGGAAACACCATATATTTT
J gene: TRBJ1-3
D gene: .
clone size: .
V gene: TRBV5-3

CDR3 protein: CATSEGLGGNTIYF
CDR3 DNA: TGTGCCACCAGCGAGGGTCTAGGCGGAAACACCATATATTTT
J gene: TRBJ1-3
D gene: .
clone size: .
V gene: TRBV15

CDR3 protein: CATAGADYGNEQFF
CDR3 DNA: TGTGCCACCGCTGGAGCGGACTATGGAAATGAGCAGTTCTTC
J gene: TRBJ2-1
D gene: .
clone size: .
V gene: TRBV10-3

CDR3 protein: CASSLGTAGNTIYF
CDR3 DNA: TGTGCCAGCAGCCTCGGGACCGCAGGAAACACCATATATTTT
J gene: TRBJ1-3
D gene: .
clone size: .
V gene: TRBV5-8

CDR3 protein: CASSLGVWGQGSDTQYF
CDR3 DNA: TGTGCCAGCAGCTTAGGGGTCTGGGGACAGGGGTCAGATACGCAGTATTTT
J gene: TRBJ2-3
D gene: TRBD1
clone size: once
V gene: TRBV7-8

CDR3 protein: CASSEAWYGSYEQYF
CDR3 DNA: TGTGCCAGCAGTGAAGCGTGGTACGGTTCCTACGAGCAGTACTTC
J gene: TRBJ2-7
D gene: .
clone size: .
V gene: TRBV6-1

CDR3 protein: CASSDTSARWPVGDF
CDR3 DNA: TGTGCCAGCAGCGACACTTCCGCGAGGTGGCCCGTTGGAGACTTC
J gene: TRBJ1-2
D gene: .
clone size: .
V gene: TRBV9

CDR3 protein: CASSRTGNEQFF
CDR3 DNA: TGTGCCAGCAGTCGGACAGGGAATGAGCAGTTCTTC
J gene: TRBJ2-1
D gene: TRBD1
clone size: .
V gene: TRBV27

CDR3 protein: CASSRTGPEPTGELFF
CDR3 DNA: TGCGCCAGCAGCCGAACCGGGCCAGAGCCGACCGGGGAGCTGTTTTTT
J gene: TRBJ2-2
D gene: .
clone size: .
V gene: TRBV4-1

CDR3 protein: CATSTSSYEQYF
CDR3 DNA: TGTGCCACCAGCACGAGCTCCTACGAGCAGTACTTC
J gene: TRBJ2-7
D gene: .
clone size: once
V gene: TRBV15

CDR3 protein: CASSYSLAGGPEFF
CDR3 DNA: TGTGCCAGCAGTTACTCGTTAGCGGGAGGGCCTGAGTTCTTC
J gene: TRBJ2-1
D gene: TRBD2
clone size: once
V gene: TRBV6-5